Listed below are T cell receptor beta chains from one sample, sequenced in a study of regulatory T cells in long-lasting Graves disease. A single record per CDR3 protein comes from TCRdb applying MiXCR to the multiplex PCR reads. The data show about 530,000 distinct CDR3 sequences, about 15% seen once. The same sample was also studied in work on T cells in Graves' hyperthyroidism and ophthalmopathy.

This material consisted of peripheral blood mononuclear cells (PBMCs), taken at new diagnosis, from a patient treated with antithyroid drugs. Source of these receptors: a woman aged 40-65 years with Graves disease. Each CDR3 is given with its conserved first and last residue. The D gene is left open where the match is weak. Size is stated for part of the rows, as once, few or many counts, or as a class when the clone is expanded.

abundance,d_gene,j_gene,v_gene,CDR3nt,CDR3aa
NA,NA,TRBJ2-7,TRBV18,TGTGCCAGCTCACCCGGAACGGCGGAGGGGTACGAGCAGTACTTC,CASSPGTAEGYEQYF
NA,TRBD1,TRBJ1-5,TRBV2,TGTGCCAGCTCCAGGGGGTTGGAAGATCAGCCCCAGCATTTT,CASSRGLEDQPQHF
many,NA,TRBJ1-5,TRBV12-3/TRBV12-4,TGTGCCAGCAGTTTGGGGATAGGCAATCAGCCCCAGCATTTT,CASSLGIGNQPQHF
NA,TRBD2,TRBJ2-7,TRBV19,TGTGCCAGTAGTATCCGCGCCGGGGGGATAGAGCAGTACTTC,CASSIRAGGIEQYF
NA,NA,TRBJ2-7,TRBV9,TGTGCCAGCAGCGTTAGACCGTTGCCTAACGAGCAGTACTTC,CASSVRPLPNEQYF
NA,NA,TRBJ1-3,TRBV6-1,TGTGCCACCCATTTGGAGGGACACTTCTCTGGAAACACCATATATTTT,CATHLEGHFSGNTIYF
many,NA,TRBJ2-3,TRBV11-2,TGTGCCAGCAGCTCTCCCCGGGACAGCACAGATACGCAGTATTTT,CASSSPRDSTDTQYF
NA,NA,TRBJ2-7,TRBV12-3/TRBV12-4,TGTGCCAGCAGTTTAGGACAGGTAGGGATGTACGAGCAGTACTTC,CASSLGQVGMYEQYF
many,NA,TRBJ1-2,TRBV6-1,TGTGCCAGCAGTCGGGACGGAGGTTACTATGGCTACACCTTC,CASSRDGGYYGYTF
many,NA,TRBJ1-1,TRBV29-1,TGCAGCGTTGAGGGGGGATCGGCTGAAGCTTTCTTT,CSVEGGSAEAFF
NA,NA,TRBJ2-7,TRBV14,TGTGCCAGCGGCCAGTCTGACAAGGGACTCTACGAGCAGTACTTC,CASGQSDKGLYEQYF
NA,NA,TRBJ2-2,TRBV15,TGTGCCACCAGCAGAGATCCGGACCACACCGGGGAGCTGTTTTTT,CATSRDPDHTGELFF
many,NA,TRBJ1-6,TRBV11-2,TGTGCCAGCAGCTTACCTCTCCAGGTTTCACCCCTCCACTTT,CASSLPLQVSPLHF
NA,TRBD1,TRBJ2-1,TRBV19,TGTGCCAGTAGTATCGGACAGGGGAGGGGCAATGAGCAGTTCTTC,CASSIGQGRGNEQFF
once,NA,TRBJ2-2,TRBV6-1,TGTGCCAGCAGTCACCTAAGGGGAACCGGGGAGCTGTTTTTT,CASSHLRGTGELFF
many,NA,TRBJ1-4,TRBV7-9,TGTGCCAGCAGCTCACCCGGGACACCAACTAATGAAAAACTGTTTTTT,CASSSPGTPTNEKLFF
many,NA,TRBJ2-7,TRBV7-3,TGTGCCAGCAGCCCAGTTGCTTCGGGCGAGCAGTACTTC,CASSPVASGEQYF
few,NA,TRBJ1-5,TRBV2,TGTGCCAGCAGTGGCGGGGGTTCAGGGCAGCCCCAGCATTTT,CASSGGGSGQPQHF
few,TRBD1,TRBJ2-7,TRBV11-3,TGTGCCAGCAGCTTTCGGGACAGGACCTACGAGCAGTACTTC,CASSFRDRTYEQYF
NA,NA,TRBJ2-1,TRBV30,TGTGCCTGGAACTTCGGGGGGCCCCAGGGTGAGCAGTTCTTC,CAWNFGGPQGEQFF
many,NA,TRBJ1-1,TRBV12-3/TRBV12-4,TGTGCCAGCAGTTTTTACGGACAGCAGAACACTGAAGCTTTCTTT,CASSFYGQQNTEAFF
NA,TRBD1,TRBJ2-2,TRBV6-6,TGTGCCAGCAGTTACTCGACAGGGACAGGGACCGGGGAGCTGTTTTTT,CASSYSTGTGTGELFF
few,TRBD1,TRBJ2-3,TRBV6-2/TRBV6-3,TGTGCCAGCAGACGACAGGGCGCCACGCGCACAGATACGCAGTATTTT,CASRRQGATRTDTQYF
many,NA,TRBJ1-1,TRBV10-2,TGCGCCAGCAGTGGTGCCCCGGGGGAAGGAAACACTGAAGCTTTCTTT,CASSGAPGEGNTEAFF
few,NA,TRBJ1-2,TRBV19,TGTGCCGGCCTAGGGAACTACACCTTC,CAGLGNYTF
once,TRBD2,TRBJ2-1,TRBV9,TGTGCCAGCAGCTCTCCCCACGGGACTAGCGGGGTTTACAATGAGCAGTTCTTC,CASSSPHGTSGVYNEQFF
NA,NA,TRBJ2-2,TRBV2,TGTGCCAGCAGCCCTACCGGGCCGGGGGCCGGGGAGCTGTTTTTT,CASSPTGPGAGELFF
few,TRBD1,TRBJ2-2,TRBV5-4,TGTGCCAGCAGCACCGGACAGGGGCGAACCGGGGAGCTGTTTTTT,CASSTGQGRTGELFF
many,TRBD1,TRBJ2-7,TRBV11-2,TGTGCCAGCAGCTTAGGAGCCGGGACAGCCTACGAGCAGTACTTC,CASSLGAGTAYEQYF
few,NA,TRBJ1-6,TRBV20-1,TGCAGTGCCCAGAGCCGGGGGACAAATAATTCACCCCTCCACTTT,CSAQSRGTNNSPLHF
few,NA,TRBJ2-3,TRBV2,TGTGCCAGCAGTGAAGCAGGAACTAGCACAGATACGCAGTATTTT,CASSEAGTSTDTQYF
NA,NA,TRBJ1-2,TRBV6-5,TGTGCCAGCAGTTACGGGAACCCGGGAGACTATGGCTACACCTTC,CASSYGNPGDYGYTF
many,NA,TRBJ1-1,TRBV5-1,TGCGCCAGCAGAACTACCCGGGAGAGGAACACTGAAGCTTTCTTT,CASRTTRERNTEAFF
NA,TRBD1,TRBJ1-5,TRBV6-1,TGTGCCAGCACCCGGGACAGTGCTTATAGCAATCAGCCCCAGCATTTT,CASTRDSAYSNQPQHF
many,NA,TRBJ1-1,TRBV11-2,TGTGCCAGCAGCTTAGATATGGGGGGAGTTGGGTTCGGCACTGAAGCTTTCTTT,CASSLDMGGVGFGTEAFF
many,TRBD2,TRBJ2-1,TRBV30,TGTGCCTGGAGTCCGCCGGGGGGTTATGTAAATGAGCAGTTCTTC,CAWSPPGGYVNEQFF
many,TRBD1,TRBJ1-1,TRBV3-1,TGTGCCAGCAGCCAAGGTTTAGGGACAGTTCCTGAAGCTTTCTTT,CASSQGLGTVPEAFF
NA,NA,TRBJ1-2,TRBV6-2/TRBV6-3,TGTGCCAGCAGTCGTGACGCAATCTATGGCTACACCTTC,CASSRDAIYGYTF
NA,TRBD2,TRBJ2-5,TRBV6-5,TGTGCCAGCAGTTACGTGGCGGGGGGTGAGACCCAGTACTTC,CASSYVAGGETQYF
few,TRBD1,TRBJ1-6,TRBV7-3,TGTGCCAGCAGCTCGGACGGGACAGGGAGTTCACCCCTCCACTTT,CASSSDGTGSSPLHF
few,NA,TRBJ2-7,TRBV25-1,TGTGCCAGCAGTGAAGGGTCCATTACCTACGAGCAGTACTTC,CASSEGSITYEQYF
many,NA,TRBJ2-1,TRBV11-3,TGTGCCAGCAGCTTAGATACGGCGGCGAGCTCCTACAATGAGCAGTTCTTC,CASSLDTAASSYNEQFF
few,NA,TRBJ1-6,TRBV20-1,TGCAGTGCTAGGGAGAGAGGGACCTCACCCCTCCACTTT,CSARERGTSPLHF
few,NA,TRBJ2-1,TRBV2,TGTGCCAGCAGTGATTGGAGCGGTGAGCAGTTCTTC,CASSDWSGEQFF
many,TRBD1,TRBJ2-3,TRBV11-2,TGTGCCAGCAGCTCCACTCCGGGACAGGGGGCAGATACGCAGTATTTT,CASSSTPGQGADTQYF
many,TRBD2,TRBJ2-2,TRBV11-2,TGTGCCAGCAGTTCACGGGGGGGTGCGAACACCGGGGAGCTGTTTTTT,CASSSRGGANTGELFF
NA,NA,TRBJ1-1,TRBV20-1,TGCAGTGCATTTAGAGTGGACACCCTCGAAAACACTGAAGCTTTCTTT,CSAFRVDTLENTEAFF
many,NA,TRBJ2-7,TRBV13,TGTGCCAGCAGCTTGGGGGGACCCTCCTACGAGCAGTACTTC,CASSLGGPSYEQYF
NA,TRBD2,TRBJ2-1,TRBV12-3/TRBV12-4,TGTGCCAGCTCGACTAGCGGCTACAATGAGCAGTTCTTC,CASSTSGYNEQFF
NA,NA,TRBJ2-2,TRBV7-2,TGTGCCAGCACCCCAAGCGGGCATCCGACCGGGGAGCTGTTTTTT,CASTPSGHPTGELFF
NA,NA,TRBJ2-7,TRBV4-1,TGCGCCAGCAGCCAAGATGGGGGCGAGCAGTACTTC,CASSQDGGEQYF
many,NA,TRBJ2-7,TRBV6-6,TGTGCCAGCAGTTACTCGCGGCAGGGGTACGAGCAGTACTTC,CASSYSRQGYEQYF
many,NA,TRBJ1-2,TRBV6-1,TGTGCCAGCAGTGAAAGGCAGTTACATGGCTACACCTTC,CASSERQLHGYTF
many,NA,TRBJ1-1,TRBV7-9,TGTGCCAGCAGCTTACAGAAAATGAACACTGAAGCTTTCTTT,CASSLQKMNTEAFF
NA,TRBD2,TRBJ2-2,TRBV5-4,TGTGCCAGCAGAGGGACTAGCGGGTCTACCGGGGAGCTGTTTTTT,CASRGTSGSTGELFF
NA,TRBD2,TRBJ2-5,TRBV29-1,TGCAGCGTTCACCGGGGGGTTGGCGAGACCCAGTACTTC,CSVHRGVGETQYF
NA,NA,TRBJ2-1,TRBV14,TGTGCCAGCAGCCAATATTTGGGGATTTCCTACAATGAGCAGTTCTTC,CASSQYLGISYNEQFF